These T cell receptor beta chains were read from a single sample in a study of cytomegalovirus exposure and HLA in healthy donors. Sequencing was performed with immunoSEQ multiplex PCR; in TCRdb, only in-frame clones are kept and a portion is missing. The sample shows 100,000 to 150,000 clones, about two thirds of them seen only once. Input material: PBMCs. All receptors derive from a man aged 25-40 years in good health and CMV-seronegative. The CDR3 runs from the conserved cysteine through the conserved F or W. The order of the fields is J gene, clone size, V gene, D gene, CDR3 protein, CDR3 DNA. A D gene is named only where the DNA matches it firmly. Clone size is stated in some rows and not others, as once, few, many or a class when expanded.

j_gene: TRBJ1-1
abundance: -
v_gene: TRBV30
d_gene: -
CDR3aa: CAWSHSGGNTEAFF
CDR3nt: TGTGCCTGGAGCCACAGTGGAGGGAACACTGAAGCTTTCTTT

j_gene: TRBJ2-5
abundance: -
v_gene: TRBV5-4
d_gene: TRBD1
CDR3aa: CASSPFPGQGEETQYF
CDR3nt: TGTGCCAGCAGCCCTTTCCCGGGACAGGGGGAGGAGACCCAGTACTTC

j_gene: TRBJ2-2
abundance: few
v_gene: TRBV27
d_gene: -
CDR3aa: CASGAMRAGELFF
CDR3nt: TGTGCCAGCGGTGCAATGAGGGCCGGGGAGCTGTTTTTT

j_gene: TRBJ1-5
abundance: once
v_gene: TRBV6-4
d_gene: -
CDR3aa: CASSDSQRGGNPQHF
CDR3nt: TGTGCCAGCAGTGACTCCCAGAGAGGGGGAAATCCCCAGCATTTT

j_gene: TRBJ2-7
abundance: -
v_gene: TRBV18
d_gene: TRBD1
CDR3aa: CASSSRTGGHFYEQYF
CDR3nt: TGTGCCAGCTCATCCCGGACAGGGGGCCACTTCTACGAGCAGTACTTC

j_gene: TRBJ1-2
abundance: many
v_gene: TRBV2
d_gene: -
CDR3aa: CASSVLGQAYFGYTF
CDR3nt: TGTGCCAGCAGTGTCTTAGGACAAGCTTATTTTGGCTACACCTTC

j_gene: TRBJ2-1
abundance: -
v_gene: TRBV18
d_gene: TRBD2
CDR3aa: CASGGVSSYNEQFF
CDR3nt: TGTGCCAGCGGGGGGGTGAGCTCCTACAATGAGCAGTTCTTC

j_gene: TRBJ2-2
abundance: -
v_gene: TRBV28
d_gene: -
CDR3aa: CASEARRSYPNTGELFF
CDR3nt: TGTGCCAGCGAGGCCCGCCGGTCCTACCCGAACACCGGGGAGCTGTTTTTT

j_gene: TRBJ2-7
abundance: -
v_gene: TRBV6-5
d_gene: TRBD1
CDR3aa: CASSDRGPNEQYF
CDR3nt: TGTGCCAGCAGTGACAGGGGGCCCAACGAGCAGTACTTC

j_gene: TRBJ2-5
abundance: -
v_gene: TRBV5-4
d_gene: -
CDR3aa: CASSPQIGSIETQYF
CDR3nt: TGTGCCAGCAGCCCACAGATTGGTAGTATAGAGACCCAGTACTTC

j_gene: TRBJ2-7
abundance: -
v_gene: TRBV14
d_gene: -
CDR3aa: CASSQVLTGEQYF
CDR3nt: TGTGCCAGCAGCCAAGTTTTAACGGGAGAGCAGTACTTC

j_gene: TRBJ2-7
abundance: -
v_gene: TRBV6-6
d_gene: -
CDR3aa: CASSPGHYEQYF
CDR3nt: TGTGCCAGCAGCCCTGGGCACTACGAGCAGTACTTC

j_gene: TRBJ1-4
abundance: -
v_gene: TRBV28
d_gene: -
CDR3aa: CASSDVGGTNEKLFF
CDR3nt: TGTGCCAGCAGTGACGTCGGAGGAACTAATGAAAAACTGTTTTTT

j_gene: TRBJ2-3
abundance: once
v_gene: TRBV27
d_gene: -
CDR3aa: CASSYDSQDTQYF
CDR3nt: TGTGCCAGCAGTTATGACAGCCAAGATACGCAGTATTTT

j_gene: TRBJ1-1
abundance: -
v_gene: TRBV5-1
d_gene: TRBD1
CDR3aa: CASSFRQGSEAFF
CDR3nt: TGCGCCAGCAGCTTTAGACAGGGATCTGAAGCTTTCTTT

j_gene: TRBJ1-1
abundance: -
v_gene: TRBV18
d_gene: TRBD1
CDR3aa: CASSLDREWAEAFF
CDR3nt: TGTGCCAGCTCCCTGGACAGGGAGTGGGCTGAAGCTTTCTTT

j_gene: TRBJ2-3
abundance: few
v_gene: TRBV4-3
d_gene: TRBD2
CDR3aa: CASSQVGGGTSDTQYF
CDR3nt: TGCGCCAGCAGCCAAGTGGGCGGGGGGACTTCGGATACGCAGTATTTT

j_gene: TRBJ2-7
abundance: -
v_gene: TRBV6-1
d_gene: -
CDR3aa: CASSEPGSSYEQYF
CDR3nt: TGTGCCAGCAGTGAACCAGGGTCGTCCTACGAGCAGTACTTC

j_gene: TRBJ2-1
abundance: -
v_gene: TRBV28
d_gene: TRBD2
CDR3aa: CASSLLVAGEYGHEQFF
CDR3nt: TGTGCCAGCAGTTTATTGGTAGCGGGGGAGTACGGCCACGAGCAGTTCTTC

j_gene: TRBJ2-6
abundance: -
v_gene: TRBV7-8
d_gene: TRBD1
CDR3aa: CASSARQGYSGANVLTF
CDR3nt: TGTGCCAGCAGCGCTCGACAGGGCTACTCTGGGGCCAACGTCCTGACTTTC

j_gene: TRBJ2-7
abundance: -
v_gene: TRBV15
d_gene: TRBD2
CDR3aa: CATSRDWGGREQYF
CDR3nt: TGTGCCACCAGCAGAGATTGGGGAGGGAGGGAGCAGTACTTC

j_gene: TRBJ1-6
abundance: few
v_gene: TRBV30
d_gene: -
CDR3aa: CAWREGAGRNSPLHF
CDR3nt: TGTGCCTGGAGAGAAGGGGCAGGGCGTAATTCACCCCTCCACTTT

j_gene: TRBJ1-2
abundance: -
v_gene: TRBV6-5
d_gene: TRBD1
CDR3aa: CASRQGYGYTF
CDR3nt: TGTGCCAGTCGACAGGGCTATGGCTACACCTTC

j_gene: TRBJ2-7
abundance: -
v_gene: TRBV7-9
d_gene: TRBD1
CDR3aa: CSSSYRDRVDEQYF
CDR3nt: TGTTCCAGCAGCTACAGGGACAGGGTGGACGAGCAGTACTTC

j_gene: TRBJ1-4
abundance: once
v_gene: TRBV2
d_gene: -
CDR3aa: CASQRGGLGEKLFF
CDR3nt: TGTGCCAGCCAGAGGGGGGGGCTTGGTGAAAAACTGTTTTTT

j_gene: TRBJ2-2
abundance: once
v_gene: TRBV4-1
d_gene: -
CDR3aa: CASSQDAVSGELFF
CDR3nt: TGCGCCAGCAGCCAAGACGCGGTGTCCGGGGAGCTGTTTTTT

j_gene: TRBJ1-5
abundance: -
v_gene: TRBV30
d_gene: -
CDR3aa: CAYNRDNQPQHF
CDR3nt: TGTGCCTACAACAGGGATAATCAGCCCCAGCATTTT

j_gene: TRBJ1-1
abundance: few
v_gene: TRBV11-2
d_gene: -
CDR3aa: CASSLAGPGTEAFF
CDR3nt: TGTGCCAGCAGCTTGGCAGGGCCGGGCACTGAAGCTTTCTTT

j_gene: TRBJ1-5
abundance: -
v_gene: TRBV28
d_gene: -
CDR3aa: CASSSGHLGQAQHF
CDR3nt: TGTGCCAGCAGCTCTGGACACCTCGGGCAGGCCCAGCATTTT

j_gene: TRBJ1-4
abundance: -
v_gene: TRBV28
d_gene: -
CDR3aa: CASTKPPGEGEKLFF
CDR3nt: TGTGCCAGCACTAAACCACCGGGAGAAGGGGAAAAACTGTTTTTT

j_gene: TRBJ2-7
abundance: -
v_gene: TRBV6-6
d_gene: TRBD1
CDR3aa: CASNKGQAPYEQYF
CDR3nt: TGTGCCAGCAATAAGGGACAGGCCCCCTACGAGCAGTACTTC

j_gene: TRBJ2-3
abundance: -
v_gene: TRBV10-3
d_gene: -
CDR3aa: CAISETVGGDTQYF
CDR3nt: TGTGCCATCAGTGAGACAGTGGGGGGAGATACGCAGTATTTT

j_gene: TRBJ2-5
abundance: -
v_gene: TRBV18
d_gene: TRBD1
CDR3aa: CASSLRDRIWETQYF
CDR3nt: TGTGCCAGCTCACTCCGGGACAGAATATGGGAGACCCAGTACTTC

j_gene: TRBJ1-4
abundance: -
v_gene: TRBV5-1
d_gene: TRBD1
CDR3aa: CASSARGSEKLFF
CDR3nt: TGCGCCAGCAGCGCCAGGGGGTCTGAAAAACTGTTTTTT

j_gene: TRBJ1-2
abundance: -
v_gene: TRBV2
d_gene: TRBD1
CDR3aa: CASSDGQGAAYGYTF
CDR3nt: TGTGCCAGCAGCGATGGACAGGGGGCGGCTTATGGCTACACCTTC

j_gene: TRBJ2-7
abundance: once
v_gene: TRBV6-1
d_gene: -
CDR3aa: CASKRSEQYF
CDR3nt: TGTGCCAGCAAGCGCAGCGAGCAGTACTTC

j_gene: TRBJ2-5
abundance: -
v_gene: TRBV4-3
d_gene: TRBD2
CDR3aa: CASSQVLAGGRETQYF
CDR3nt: TGCGCCAGCAGCCAAGTCTTAGCGGGGGGGCGAGAGACCCAGTACTTC

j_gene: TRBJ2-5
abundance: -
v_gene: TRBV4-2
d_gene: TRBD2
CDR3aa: CASSQGTRAPETQYF
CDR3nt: TGTGCCAGCAGCCAAGGGACTAGAGCCCCAGAGACCCAGTACTTC

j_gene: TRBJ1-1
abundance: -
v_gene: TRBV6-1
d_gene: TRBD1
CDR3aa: CASSDGTGEEAFF
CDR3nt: TGTGCCAGCAGTGATGGGACAGGGGAAGAGGCTTTCTTT

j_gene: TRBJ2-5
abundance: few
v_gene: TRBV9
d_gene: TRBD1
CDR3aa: CASSPSGQGQETQYF
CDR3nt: TGTGCCAGCAGCCCATCAGGACAGGGCCAAGAGACCCAGTACTTC

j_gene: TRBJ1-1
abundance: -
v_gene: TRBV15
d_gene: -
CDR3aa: CATSRSSTGNTEAFF
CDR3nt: TGTGCCACCAGCAGGTCATCGACAGGGAACACTGAAGCTTTCTTT

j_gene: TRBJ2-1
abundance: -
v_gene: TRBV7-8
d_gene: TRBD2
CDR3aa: CASSRVGPGGLNEQFF
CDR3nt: TGTGCCAGCAGCCGCGTAGGGCCGGGGGGTCTTAATGAGCAGTTCTTC

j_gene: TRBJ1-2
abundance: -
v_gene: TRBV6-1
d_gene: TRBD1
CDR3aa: CASSRLGQGAGGYTF
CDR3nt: TGTGCCAGCAGTCGACTGGGACAGGGGGCAGGAGGCTACACCTTC

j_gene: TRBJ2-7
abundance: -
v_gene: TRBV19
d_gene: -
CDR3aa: CASSLGSGPYEQYF
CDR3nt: TGTGCCAGTAGTTTGGGTAGCGGCCCCTACGAGCAGTACTTC

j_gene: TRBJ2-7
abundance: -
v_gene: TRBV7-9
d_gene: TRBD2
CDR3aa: CASSLRLAASYEQYF
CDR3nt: TGTGCCAGCAGCTTAAGGCTAGCGGCCTCCTACGAGCAGTACTTC

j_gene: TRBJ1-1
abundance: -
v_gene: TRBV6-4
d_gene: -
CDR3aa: CASTQDRTNTEAFF
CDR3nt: TGTGCCAGCACCCAGGACAGAACGAACACTGAAGCTTTCTTT

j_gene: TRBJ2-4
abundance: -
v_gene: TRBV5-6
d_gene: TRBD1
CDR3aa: CASSRRRGGADIQYF
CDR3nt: TGTGCCAGCAGCAGACGCCGAGGGGGCGCGGACATTCAGTACTTC

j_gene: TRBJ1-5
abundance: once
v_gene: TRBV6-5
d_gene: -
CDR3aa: CASSPSKSREPQHF
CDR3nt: TGTGCCAGCAGCCCCTCCAAGTCGAGGGAGCCCCAGCATTTT

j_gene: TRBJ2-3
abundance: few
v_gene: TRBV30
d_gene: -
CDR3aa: CAWSNTPREDTQYF
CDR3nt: TGTGCCTGGAGCAATACCCCGCGGGAAGATACGCAGTATTTT